Listed below are T cell receptor beta chains from one sample, sequenced in a study of cytomegalovirus exposure and HLA in healthy donors. TCRdb's copy holds only in-frame clones and misses some; the assay was immunoSEQ multiplex PCR. The repertoire holds some 50,000 clones, with 94% as singletons. The sequencing sample was made of PBMCs. These receptors were taken from a woman between 18 and 29 years old in good health and CMV-seropositive. Both conserved end residues are part of each CDR3. A D gene is named only where the DNA matches it firmly. Rows may omit the clone size; those that give it use once, few, many or a size class.

V: TRBV7-6; length: 16; size: few; J: TRBJ2-5; D: TRBD2; CDR3: CASSLGTSGIAETQYF; DNA: TGTGCCAGCAGCCTCGGGACTAGCGGGATCGCGGAGACCCAGTACTTC
V: TRBV27; length: 17; size: -; J: TRBJ2-2; D: TRBD2; CDR3: CASSLTSGSSVTGELFF; DNA: TGTGCCAGCAGCCTAACTAGCGGGAGTTCGGTCACCGGGGAGCTGTTTTTT
V: TRBV19; length: 16; size: -; J: TRBJ1-4; D: -; CDR3: CASTPIAGAGNEKLFF; DNA: TGTGCCAGTACCCCTATAGCGGGGGCGGGAAATGAAAAACTGTTTTTT
V: TRBV6-5; length: 14; size: -; J: TRBJ1-1; D: -; CDR3: CASSYRAGNTEAFF; DNA: TGTGCCAGCAGTTATCGGGCGGGGAACACTGAAGCTTTCTTT
V: TRBV4-2; length: 15; size: -; J: TRBJ1-6; D: -; CDR3: CASSQDPGSGSPLHF; DNA: TGTGCCAGCAGCCAAGATCCAGGGTCGGGTTCACCCCTCCACTTT
V: TRBV10-3; length: 13; size: -; J: TRBJ2-3; D: -; CDR3: CAISDGGTDTQYF; DNA: TGTGCCATCAGCGACGGAGGCACAGATACGCAGTATTTT
V: TRBV11-3; length: 14; size: few; J: TRBJ1-2; D: -; CDR3: CASSAPFQGPGYTF; DNA: TGTGCCAGCAGCGCTCCCTTCCAGGGTCCCGGCTACACCTTC
V: TRBV6-6; length: 16; size: -; J: TRBJ2-6; D: -; CDR3: CASSQGAISGANVLTF; DNA: TGTGCCAGCAGTCAAGGGGCGATCTCTGGGGCCAACGTCCTGACTTTC
V: TRBV28; length: 15; size: -; J: TRBJ1-5; D: TRBD1; CDR3: CASLLGQLSNQPQHF; DNA: TGTGCCAGCCTTTTGGGACAGCTGAGCAATCAGCCCCAGCATTTT
V: TRBV5-1; length: 17; size: -; J: TRBJ1-1; D: -; CDR3: CASSFRGGPGLVTEAFF; DNA: TGCGCCAGCAGCTTTAGGGGCGGCCCCGGTTTGGTAACTGAAGCTTTCTTT
V: TRBV7-2; length: 15; size: -; J: TRBJ1-4; D: -; CDR3: CASSLGGGSNEKLFF; DNA: TGTGCCAGCAGCTTAGGAGGGGGATCTAATGAAAAACTGTTTTTT
V: TRBV6-5; length: 13; size: -; J: TRBJ2-7; D: TRBD2; CDR3: CASKGGSSYEQYF; DNA: TGTGCCAGCAAGGGAGGGAGCTCCTACGAGCAGTACTTC
V: TRBV5-6; length: 14; size: -; J: TRBJ2-7; D: TRBD1; CDR3: CASSLGQGAHEQYF; DNA: TGTGCCAGCAGCTTGGGACAGGGGGCCCACGAGCAGTACTTC
V: TRBV29-1; length: 14; size: -; J: TRBJ1-2; D: -; CDR3: CSVEDPRLPYGYTF; DNA: TGCAGCGTTGAAGATCCCCGTCTCCCCTATGGCTACACCTTC